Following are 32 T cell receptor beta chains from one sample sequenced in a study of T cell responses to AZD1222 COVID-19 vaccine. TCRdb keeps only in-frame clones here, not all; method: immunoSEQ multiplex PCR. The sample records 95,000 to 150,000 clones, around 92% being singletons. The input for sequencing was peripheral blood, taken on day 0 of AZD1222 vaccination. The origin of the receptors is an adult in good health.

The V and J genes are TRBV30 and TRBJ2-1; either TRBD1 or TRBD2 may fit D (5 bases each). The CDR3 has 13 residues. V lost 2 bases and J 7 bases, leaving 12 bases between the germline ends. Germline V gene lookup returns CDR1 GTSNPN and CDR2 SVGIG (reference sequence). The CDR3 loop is CAWSIGDGNEQFF. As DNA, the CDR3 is TGTGCCTGGAGTATCGGGGACGGGAATGAGCAGTTCTTC.

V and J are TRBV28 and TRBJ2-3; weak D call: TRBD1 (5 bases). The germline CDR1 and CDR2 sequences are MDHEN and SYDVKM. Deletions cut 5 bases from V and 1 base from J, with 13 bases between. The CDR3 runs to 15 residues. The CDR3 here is CASSIVRVGTDTQYF. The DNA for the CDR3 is TGTGCCAGCAGTATCGTCAGGGTTGGCACAGATACGCAGTATTTT. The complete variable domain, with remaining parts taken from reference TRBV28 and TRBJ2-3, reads DVKVTQSSRYLVKRTGEKVFLECVQDMDHENMFWYRQDPGLGLRLIYFSYDVKMKEKGDIPEGYSVSREKKERFSLILESASTNQTSMYLCASSIVRVGTDTQYFGPGTRLTVL.

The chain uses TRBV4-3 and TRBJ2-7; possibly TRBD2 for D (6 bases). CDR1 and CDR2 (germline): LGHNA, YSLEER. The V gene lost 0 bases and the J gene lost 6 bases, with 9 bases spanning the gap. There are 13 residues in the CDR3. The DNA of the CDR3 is TGCGCCAGCAGCCAAGATATGGGAGGCGAGCAGTACTTC. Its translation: CASSQDMGGEQYF.

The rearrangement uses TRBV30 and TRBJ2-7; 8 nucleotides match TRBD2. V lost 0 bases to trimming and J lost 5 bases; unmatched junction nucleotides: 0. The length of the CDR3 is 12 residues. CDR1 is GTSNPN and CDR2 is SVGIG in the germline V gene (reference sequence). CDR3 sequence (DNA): TGTGCCTGGAGTGTAGCGGGAGACGAGCAGTACTTC. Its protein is CAWSVAGDEQYF.

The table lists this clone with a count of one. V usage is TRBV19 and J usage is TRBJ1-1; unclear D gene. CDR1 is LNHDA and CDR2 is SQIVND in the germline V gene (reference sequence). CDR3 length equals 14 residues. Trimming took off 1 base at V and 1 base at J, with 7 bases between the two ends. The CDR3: CASSIGRGNTEAFF. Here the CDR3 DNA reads TGTGCCAGTAGTATAGGACGGGGGAACACTGAAGCTTTCTTT.

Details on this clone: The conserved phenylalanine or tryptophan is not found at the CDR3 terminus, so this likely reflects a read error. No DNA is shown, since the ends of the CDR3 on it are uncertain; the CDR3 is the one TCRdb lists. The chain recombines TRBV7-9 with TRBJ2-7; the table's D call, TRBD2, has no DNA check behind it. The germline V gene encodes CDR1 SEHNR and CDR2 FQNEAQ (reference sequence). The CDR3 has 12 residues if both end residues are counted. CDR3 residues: CASSLVRFLFFL.

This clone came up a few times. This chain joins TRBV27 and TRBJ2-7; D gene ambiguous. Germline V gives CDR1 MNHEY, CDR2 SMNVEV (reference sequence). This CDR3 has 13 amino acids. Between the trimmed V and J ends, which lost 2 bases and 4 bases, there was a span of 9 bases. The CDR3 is CASSLQNSYEQYF. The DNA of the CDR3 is TGTGCCAGCAGTTTACAAAACTCATACGAGCAGTACTTC.

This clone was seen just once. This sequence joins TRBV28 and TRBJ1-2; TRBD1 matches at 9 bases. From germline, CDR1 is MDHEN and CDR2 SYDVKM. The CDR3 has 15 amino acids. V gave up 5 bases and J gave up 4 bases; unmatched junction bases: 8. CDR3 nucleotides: TGTGCCAGCAGTCTTACAGGGGGCAGGCTCTATGGCTACACCTTC. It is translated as CASSLTGGRLYGYTF.

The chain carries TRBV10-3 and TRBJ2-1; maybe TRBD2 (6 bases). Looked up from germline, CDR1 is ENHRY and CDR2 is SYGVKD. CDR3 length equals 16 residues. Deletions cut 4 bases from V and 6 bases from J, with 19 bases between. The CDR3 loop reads CAISGPLAQTPNEQFF. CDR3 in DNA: TGTGCCATCAGTGGTCCTCTAGCGCAGACCCCCAATGAGCAGTTCTTC.

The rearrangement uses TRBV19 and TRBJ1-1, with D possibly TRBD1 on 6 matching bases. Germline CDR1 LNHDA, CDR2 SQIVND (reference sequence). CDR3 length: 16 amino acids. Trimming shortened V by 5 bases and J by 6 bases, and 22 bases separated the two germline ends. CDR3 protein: CASSPPTGQKTPEAFF. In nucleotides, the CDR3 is TGTGCCAGTAGTCCCCCCACAGGGCAAAAGACGCCTGAAGCTTTCTTT.

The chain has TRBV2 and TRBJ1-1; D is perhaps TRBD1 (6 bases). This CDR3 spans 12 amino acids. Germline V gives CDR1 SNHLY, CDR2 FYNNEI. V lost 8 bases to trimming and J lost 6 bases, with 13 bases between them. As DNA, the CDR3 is TGTGCCAGCCAAGGGGCAGGGGCTGAAGCTTTCTTT. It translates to CASQGAGAEAFF.

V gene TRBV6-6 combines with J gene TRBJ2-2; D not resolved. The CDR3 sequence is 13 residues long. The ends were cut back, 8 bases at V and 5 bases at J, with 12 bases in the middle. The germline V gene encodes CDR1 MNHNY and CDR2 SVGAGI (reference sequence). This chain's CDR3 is CASSNGYTGELFF. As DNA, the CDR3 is TGTGCCAGCTCGAATGGTTATACCGGGGAGCTGTTTTTT.

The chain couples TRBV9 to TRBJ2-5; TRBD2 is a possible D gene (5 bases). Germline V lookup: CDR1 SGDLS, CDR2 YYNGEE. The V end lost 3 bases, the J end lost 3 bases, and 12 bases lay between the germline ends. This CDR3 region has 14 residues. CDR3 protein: CASSAVDGKETQYF. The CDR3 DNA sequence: TGTGCCAGCAGCGCAGTGGACGGGAAAGAGACCCAGTACTTC.

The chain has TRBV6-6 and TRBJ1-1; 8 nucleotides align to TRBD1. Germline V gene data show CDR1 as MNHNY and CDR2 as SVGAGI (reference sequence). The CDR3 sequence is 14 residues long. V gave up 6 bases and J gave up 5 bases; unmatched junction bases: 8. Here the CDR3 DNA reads TGTGCCAGCAGCTCTAACAGGGGGGGGACTGAAGCTTTCTTT. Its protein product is CASSSNRGGTEAFF.

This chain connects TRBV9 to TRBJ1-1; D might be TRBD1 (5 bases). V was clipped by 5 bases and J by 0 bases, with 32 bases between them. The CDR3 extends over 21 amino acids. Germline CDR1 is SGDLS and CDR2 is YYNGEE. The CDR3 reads CASSPPPKAGNMPGMNTEAFF. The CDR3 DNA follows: TGTGCCAGCAGTCCCCCCCCGAAGGCAGGGAACATGCCTGGAATGAACACTGAAGCTTTCTTT.

The CDR3 DNA reads as TGTGCCAGCAGTTCCAGACAGGGCACACTTTATAGCAATCAGCCCCAGCATTTT. Amino acid sequence: CASSSRQGTLYSNQPQHF. The rearrangement uses TRBV27 and TRBJ1-5, with TRBD1 matching 7 bases. The V gene end was trimmed by 4 bases and the J gene end by 0 bases; junction bases not matched to a gene: 12. The germline V gene has CDR1 MNHEY and CDR2 SMNVEV (reference sequence). The CDR3 length is 18 residues.

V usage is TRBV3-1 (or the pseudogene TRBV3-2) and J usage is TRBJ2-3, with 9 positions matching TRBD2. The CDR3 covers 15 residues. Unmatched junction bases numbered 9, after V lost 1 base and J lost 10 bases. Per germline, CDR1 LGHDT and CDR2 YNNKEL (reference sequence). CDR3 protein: CASSQVGGTSGSQYF. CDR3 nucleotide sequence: TGTGCCAGCAGCCAAGTTGGGGGTACTAGCGGGTCGCAGTATTTT.

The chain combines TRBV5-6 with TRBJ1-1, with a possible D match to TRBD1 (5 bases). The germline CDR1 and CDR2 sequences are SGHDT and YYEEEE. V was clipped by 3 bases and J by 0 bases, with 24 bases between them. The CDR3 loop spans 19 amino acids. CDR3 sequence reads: CASSSFSWGTVGMNTEAFF. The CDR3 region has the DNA TGTGCCAGCAGCTCATTCAGTTGGGGGACCGTGGGGATGAACACTGAAGCTTTCTTT.

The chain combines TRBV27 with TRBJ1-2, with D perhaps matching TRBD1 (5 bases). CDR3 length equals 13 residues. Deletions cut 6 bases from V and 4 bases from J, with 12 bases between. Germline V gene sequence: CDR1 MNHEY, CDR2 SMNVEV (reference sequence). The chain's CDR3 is CASRVDSSYGYTF. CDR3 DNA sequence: TGTGCCAGCAGAGTAGACAGCTCCTATGGCTACACCTTC.

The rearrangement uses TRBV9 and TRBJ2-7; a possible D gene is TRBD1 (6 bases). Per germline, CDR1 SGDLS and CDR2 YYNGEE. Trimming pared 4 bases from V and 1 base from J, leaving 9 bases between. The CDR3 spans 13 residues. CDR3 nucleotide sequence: TGTGCCAGCAGCATGACAGGATCCTACGAGCAGTACTTC. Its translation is CASSMTGSYEQYF.

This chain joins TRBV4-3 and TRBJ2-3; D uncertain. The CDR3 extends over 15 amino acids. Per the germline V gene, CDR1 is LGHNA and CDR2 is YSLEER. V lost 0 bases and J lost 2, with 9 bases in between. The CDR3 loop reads CASSQDLIFTDTQYF. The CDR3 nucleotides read TGCGCCAGCAGCCAAGATTTAATTTTCACAGATACGCAGTATTTT.

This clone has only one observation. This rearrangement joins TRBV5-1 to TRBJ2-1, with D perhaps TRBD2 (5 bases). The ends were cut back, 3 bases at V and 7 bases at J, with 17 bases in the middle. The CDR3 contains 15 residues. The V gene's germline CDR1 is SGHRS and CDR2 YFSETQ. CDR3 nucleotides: TGCGCCAGCAGCTCCCTGGGGAATGGAGGTAATGAGCAGTTCTTC. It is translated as CASSSLGNGGNEQFF. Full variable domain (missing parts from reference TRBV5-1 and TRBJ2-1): KAGVTQTPRYLIKTRGQQVTLSCSPISGHRSVSWYQQTPGQGLQFLFEYFSETQRNKGNFPGRFSGRQFSNSRSEMNVSTLELGDSALYLCASSSLGNGGNEQFFGPGTRLTVL.

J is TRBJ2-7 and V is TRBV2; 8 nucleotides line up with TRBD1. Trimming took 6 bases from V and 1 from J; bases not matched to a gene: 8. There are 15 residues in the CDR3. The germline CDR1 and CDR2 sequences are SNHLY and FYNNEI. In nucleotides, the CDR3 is TGTGCCAGCAGGTACTTAGGACAGGGATCCTACGAGCAGTACTTC. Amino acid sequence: CASRYLGQGSYEQYF.

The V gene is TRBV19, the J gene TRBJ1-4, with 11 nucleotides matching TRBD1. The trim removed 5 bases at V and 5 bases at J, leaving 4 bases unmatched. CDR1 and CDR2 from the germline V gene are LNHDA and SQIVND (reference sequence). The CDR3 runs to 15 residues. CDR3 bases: TGTGCCAGTAGTGGAGGGACAGGGGGAAATGAAAAACTGTTTTTT. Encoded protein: CASSGGTGGNEKLFF.

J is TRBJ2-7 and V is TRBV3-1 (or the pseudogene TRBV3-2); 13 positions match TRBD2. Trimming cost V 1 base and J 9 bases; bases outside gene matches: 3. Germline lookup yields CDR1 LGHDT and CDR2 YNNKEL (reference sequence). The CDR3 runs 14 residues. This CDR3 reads CASSQGLAGGGQYF. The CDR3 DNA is TGTGCCAGCAGCCAAGGACTAGCGGGGGGAGGGCAGTACTTC.

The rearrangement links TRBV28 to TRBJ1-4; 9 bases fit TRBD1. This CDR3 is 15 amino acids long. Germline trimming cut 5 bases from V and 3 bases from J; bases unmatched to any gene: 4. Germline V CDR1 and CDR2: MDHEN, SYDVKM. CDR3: CASSPGTGPNEKLFF. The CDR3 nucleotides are TGTGCCAGCAGTCCCGGGACAGGGCCTAATGAAAAACTGTTTTTT.

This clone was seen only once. CDR3 loop: CASSVASGTDTQYF. Here the CDR3 DNA reads TGTGCCAGCAGCGTCGCTAGCGGCACAGATACGCAGTATTTT. The chain recombines TRBV7-6 with TRBJ2-3; D might be TRBD2 (6 bases). The CDR3 runs to 14 residues. Germline V lookup: CDR1 SGHVS, CDR2 FNYEAQ. With 5 bases removed from V and 1 base from J, the gap between germline ends came to 10 bases.

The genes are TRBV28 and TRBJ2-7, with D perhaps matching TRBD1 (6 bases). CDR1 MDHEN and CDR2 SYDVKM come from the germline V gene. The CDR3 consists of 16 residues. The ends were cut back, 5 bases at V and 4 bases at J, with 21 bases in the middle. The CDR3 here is CASSPLFYRAPYEQYF. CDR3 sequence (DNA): TGTGCCAGCAGTCCCCTGTTTTACAGGGCCCCTTACGAGCAGTACTTC.

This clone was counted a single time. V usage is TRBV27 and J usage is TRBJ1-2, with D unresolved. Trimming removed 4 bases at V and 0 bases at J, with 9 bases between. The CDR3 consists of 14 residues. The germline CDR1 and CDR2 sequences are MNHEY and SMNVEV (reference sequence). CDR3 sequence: CASSSDGSNYGYTF. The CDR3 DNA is TGTGCCAGCAGTTCGGACGGTTCTAACTATGGCTACACCTTC.

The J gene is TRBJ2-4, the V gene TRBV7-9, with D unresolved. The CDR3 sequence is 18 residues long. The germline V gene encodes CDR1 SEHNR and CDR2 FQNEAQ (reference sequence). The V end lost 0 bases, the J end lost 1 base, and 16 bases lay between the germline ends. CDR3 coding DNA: TGTGCCAGCAGCTTAGCGCGACCGACGATCGAGGCCAAAAACATTCAGTACTTC. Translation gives CASSLARPTIEAKNIQYF. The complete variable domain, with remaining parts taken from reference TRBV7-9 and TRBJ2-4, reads DTGVSQNPRHKITKRGQNVTFRCDPISEHNRLYWYRQTLGQGPEFLTYFQNEAQLEKSRLLSDRFSAERPKGSFSTLEIQRTEQGDSAMYLCASSLARPTIEAKNIQYFGAGTRLSVL.

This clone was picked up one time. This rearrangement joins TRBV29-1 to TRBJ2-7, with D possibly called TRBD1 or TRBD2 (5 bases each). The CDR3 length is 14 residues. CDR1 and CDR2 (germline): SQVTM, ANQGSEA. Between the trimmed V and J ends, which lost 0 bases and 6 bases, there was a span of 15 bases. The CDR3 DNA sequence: TGCAGCGTTGAAGATCCAGGGACGACCAGCGAGCAGTACTTC. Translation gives CSVEDPGTTSEQYF.

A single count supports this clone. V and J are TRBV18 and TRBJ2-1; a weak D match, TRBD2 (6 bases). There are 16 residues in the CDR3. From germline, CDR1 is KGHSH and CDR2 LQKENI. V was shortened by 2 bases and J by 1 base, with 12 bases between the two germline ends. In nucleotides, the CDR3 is TGTGCCAGCTCACCAGGCTCCGGGAGTTCCTACAATGAGCAGTTCTTC. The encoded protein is CASSPGSGSSYNEQFF.